A single sample is the source of the 29 T cell receptor beta chains below, sequenced in a study of OX40 agonist ivuxolimab in advanced cancers. Sequenced by immunoSEQ multiplex PCR; TCRdb stores in-frame clones only, minus some. This sample yields around 45,000 clones, of which more than 65% are seen a single time; around 2.5% belongs to the top ten. The specimen comprised CD4+ or CD8+ T cells sorted from blood, sampled in a trial of the OX40 agonist ivuxolimab. These receptors were taken from an adult with an advanced solid tumor such as melanoma, head and neck, liver or kidney cancer.

J is TRBJ2-7 and V is TRBV7-2; tentatively, D is TRBD2 (5 bases). V was pared by 2 bases and J by 6 bases, with 14 bases between. There are 14 residues in the CDR3. The germline CDR1 and CDR2 sequences are SGHTA and FQGNSA. The CDR3 coding sequence is TGTGCCAGCAGCTTAAAAGGGAGAATAGGCGAGCAGTACTTC. It encodes CASSLKGRIGEQYF.

The chain recombines TRBV7-8 with TRBJ2-7; 7 bases line up with TRBD1. J was trimmed by 1 base and V by 5 bases; bases with no gene match: 5. There are 14 residues in the CDR3. Germline values: CDR1 SGHVS, CDR2 FQNEAQ. DNA for the CDR3: TGTGCCAGCAGCCCCACGGGACAGTCCTACGAGCAGTACTTC. Protein product: CASSPTGQSYEQYF.

This chain uses TRBV5-1 with TRBJ1-1; D is possibly TRBD1 (5 bases). Trimming removed 0 bases at V and 5 bases at J, with 14 bases between. This CDR3 is built from 15 residues. Germline CDR1 reads SGHRS; CDR2 reads YFSETQ. The CDR3, as DNA: TGCGCCAGCAGCTTGGACGCAGGGTTAGGGACTGAAGCTTTCTTT. It codes for CASSLDAGLGTEAFF.

The chain employs TRBV6-6 and TRBJ2-7, with D tentatively TRBD1 (6 bases). The CDR3 extends over 14 amino acids. V was pared by 6 bases and J by 5 bases, with 17 bases between. From germline, CDR1 is MNHNY and CDR2 SVGAGI (reference sequence). CDR3 DNA sequence: TGTGCCAGCAGACCTCCTGGGGGCAGGAACGAGCAGTACTTC. Amino acid sequence: CASRPPGGRNEQYF.

The chain combines TRBV5-1 with TRBJ2-3; the match to TRBD2 covers 7 bases. The CDR3 totals 17 residues. The germline V gene encodes CDR1 SGHRS and CDR2 YFSETQ. With V trimmed by 2 bases and J by 2 bases, 11 bases remained unmatched. CDR3 region: CASSLDAGVAYTDTQYF. The CDR3 nucleotides read TGCGCCAGCAGCTTAGACGCGGGGGTGGCTTACACAGATACGCAGTATTTT.

This clone was counted once. CDR3 in DNA: TGTGCCAGCAGCTTAACCTCCTTGGCCCAGTACTTC. Translating it yields CASSLTSLAQYF. V is TRBV7-8 and J is TRBJ2-5; D is unresolved. The V end lost 2 bases, the J end lost 9 bases, and 10 bases lay between the germline ends. The CDR3 is 12 residues long. The germline V gene encodes CDR1 SGHVS and CDR2 FQNEAQ.

The chain has TRBV30 and TRBJ1-2; D may be TRBD1 (6 bases). CDR3 length: 14 amino acids. Germline V CDR1 and CDR2: GTSNPN, SVGIG (reference sequence). Trimming took 5 bases from V and 9 from J, leaving 22 bases between them. CDR3 residues: CAWSPGPTRGRYTF. The DNA of the CDR3 is TGTGCCTGGTCGCCGGGCCCAACTCGGGGGCGCTACACCTTC.

The V gene is TRBV6-6, the J gene TRBJ2-1; no clear D. Trimming removed 5 bases at V and 0 bases at J, with 5 bases between. Per germline, CDR1 MNHNY and CDR2 SVGAGI (reference sequence). The CDR3 runs 13 residues. CDR3 sequence reads: CASSLSSYNEQFF. CDR3 sequence (DNA): TGTGCCAGCAGTCTGAGCTCCTACAATGAGCAGTTCTTC.

The chain uses TRBV18 and TRBJ1-3; D uncertain. V shed 1 base and J shed 6 bases, with 13 bases lying between them. CDR3 length: 15 amino acids. The germline CDR1 and CDR2 sequences are KGHSH and LQKENI. The DNA of the CDR3 is TGTGCCAGCTCACCACGGCAGGATGCTGCAAACACCATATATTTT. Its translation: CASSPRQDAANTIYF.

The chain links TRBV18 to TRBJ2-1; D is unresolved. Deletions cut 3 bases from V and 5 bases from J, with 17 bases between. Germline-derived CDR1 and CDR2 are KGHSH and LQKENI. The CDR3 sequence is 16 residues long. The CDR3 sequence is CASSPQASPRHNEQFF. In DNA, the CDR3 is TGTGCCAGCTCACCCCAGGCTTCCCCACGCCACAATGAGCAGTTCTTC. The complete variable domain, with remaining parts taken from reference TRBV18 and TRBJ2-1, reads NAGVMQNPRHLVRRRGQEARLRCSPMKGHSHVYWYRQLPEEGLKFMVYLQKENIIDESGMPKERFSAEFPKEGPSILRIQQVVRGDSAAYFCASSPQASPRHNEQFFGPGTRLTVL.

The rearrangement joins TRBV19 to TRBJ1-2; the D gene is possibly TRBD1 (5 bases). Germline values: CDR1 LNHDA, CDR2 SQIVND (reference sequence). There are 13 residues in the CDR3. Trimming shortened V by 6 bases and J by 4 bases, and 12 bases separated the two germline ends. CDR3 coding DNA: TGTGCCAGTAGAAGAATTGGGGCCTATGGCTACACCTTC. It specifies CASRRIGAYGYTF.

The sample holds one count of this clone. The rearrangement uses TRBV29-1 and TRBJ1-2; the D gene is possibly TRBD1 (5 bases). This CDR3 region has 12 residues. The germline V and J ends were trimmed by 4 bases and 8 bases, with 14 bases remaining between them. The germline V gene has CDR1 SQVTM and CDR2 ANQGSEA. Here the CDR3 reads CSVVGEGKGYTF. CDR3 DNA: TGCAGCGTTGTGGGAGAGGGGAAAGGCTACACCTTC.

This chain links TRBV11-2 with TRBJ2-7; 8 positions agree with TRBD2. Germline V gene sequence: CDR1 SGHAT, CDR2 FQNNGV. The CDR3 is 15 amino acids. The J segment lost 3 bases and the V segment lost 5 bases, leaving 9 bases of the junction unmatched. Here the CDR3 reads CASSATTSEIYEQYF. As DNA, the CDR3 is TGTGCCAGCAGCGCTACGACTAGCGAAATCTACGAGCAGTACTTC.

This chain uses TRBV10-3 with TRBJ2-1, with TRBD2 matching over 11 bases. This CDR3 has 15 amino acids. Germline lookup yields CDR1 ENHRY and CDR2 SYGVKD. Trimming at V came to 6 bases and at J to 7 bases, leaving 8 bases not matched to a gene. CDR3 DNA: TGTGCCATCAGCCGTGTGGCTAGCGGGGGGAATGAGCAGTTCTTC. Its protein product is CAISRVASGGNEQFF.

This clone was counted once. The J gene is TRBJ1-4, the V gene TRBV11-1; the D gene is possibly TRBD1 (6 bases). Germline loops: CDR1 SGHAT, CDR2 FQDESV (reference sequence). The V end was cut by 5 bases, the J end by 2 bases, with 15 bases between. CDR3 length: 16 amino acids. The CDR3: CASSQGGGPTNEKLFF. The CDR3 coding sequence is TGTGCCAGCAGCCAAGGAGGGGGTCCCACTAATGAAAAACTGTTTTTT.

The sample holds one count of this clone. Other DNA variants within this sample encode the same CDR3. This chain links TRBV7-9 with TRBJ2-7; the D is unclear. The germline V and J ends were trimmed by 1 base and 4 bases, with 5 bases remaining between them. CDR3 length equals 12 residues. Germline CDR1 SEHNR, CDR2 FQNEAQ (reference sequence). CDR3: CASSLVGYEQYF. CDR3 sequence (DNA): TGTGCCAGCAGCTTAGTTGGGTACGAGCAGTACTTC.

The chain carries TRBV11-2 and TRBJ2-7; perhaps TRBD1 as D (6 bases). This CDR3 spans 18 amino acids. The V end was cut by 1 base, the J end by 0 bases, with 19 bases between. CDR1 SGHAT and CDR2 FQNNGV come from the germline V gene. The CDR3 DNA follows: TGTGCCAGCAGCTTAGGCGGTGGTGGCAGGGGCCACTCCTACGAGCAGTACTTC. Translating gives CASSLGGGGRGHSYEQYF. Variable domain in full (rest from reference TRBV11-2 and TRBJ2-7): EAGVAQSPRYKIIEKRQSVAFWCNPISGHATLYWYQQILGQGPKLLIQFQNNGVVDDSQLPKDRFSAERLKGVDSTLKIQPAKLEDSAVYLCASSLGGGGRGHSYEQYFGPGTRLTVT.

The chain is built from TRBV6-6 and TRBJ1-5, with D uncertain. V dropped 5 bases and J dropped 2 bases, with 7 bases sitting between them. Germline V CDR1 and CDR2: MNHNY, SVGAGI (reference sequence). The CDR3 has 13 residues. The CDR3 spells CASSPTRNQPQHF. Written as DNA, the CDR3 is TGTGCCAGCAGTCCAACCCGCAATCAGCCCCAGCATTTT.

This chain links TRBV7-9 with TRBJ2-7; 13 nucleotides match TRBD2. With 1 base clipped from V and 1 base from J, the junction kept 1 base outside the gene matches. The CDR3 loop spans 16 amino acids. Germline assignment: CDR1 SEHNR and CDR2 FQNEAQ (reference sequence). In DNA, the CDR3 is TGTGCCAGCAGCTTAGGGGGACTAGCGGGATCCTACGAGCAGTACTTC. The encoded protein is CASSLGGLAGSYEQYF.

This chain uses TRBV7-8 with TRBJ2-3, with a possible D match to TRBD2 (6 bases). In germline, CDR1 is SGHVS, CDR2 FQNEAQ. CDR3 length equals 17 residues. V was clipped by 2 bases and J by 2 bases, with 17 bases between them. The CDR3 region has the DNA TGTGCCAGCAGCTTAAGGGAACGGAGGGCTACCACAGATACGCAGTATTTT. Protein product: CASSLRERRATTDTQYF.

This clone was seen once. The chain couples TRBV7-6 to TRBJ2-2, with 9 bases lining up with TRBD1. This CDR3 is built from 17 residues. Germline-derived CDR1 and CDR2 are SGHVS and FNYEAQ. The V gene end was trimmed by 4 bases and the J gene end by 4 bases; junction bases not matched to a gene: 10. CDR3 nucleotides: TGTGCCAGCAGCTATAGGACCGGGACAGGGCTCACCGGGGAGCTGTTTTTT. Protein: CASSYRTGTGLTGELFF.

This sequence joins TRBV19 and TRBJ1-2, with TRBD1 identical over 8 bases. V gave up 11 bases and J gave up 4 bases; unmatched junction bases: 9. The CDR3 consists of 13 residues. From germline, CDR1 is LNHDA and CDR2 SQIVND (reference sequence). CDR3 nucleotide sequence: TGTGCCTCAACGGGCAGGGGGCCCTATGGCTACACCTTC. It encodes CASTGRGPYGYTF.

This rearrangement joins TRBV6-4 to TRBJ1-1, with D unclear. V dropped 6 bases and J dropped 1 base, with 9 bases sitting between them. Germline loops: CDR1 MRHNA, CDR2 SNTAGT. This CDR3 has 13 residues. Here the CDR3 reads CASSVDSNTEAFF. The DNA of the CDR3 is TGTGCCAGCAGCGTAGACTCGAACACTGAAGCTTTCTTT.

The chain combines TRBV12-5 with TRBJ2-7; a weak D match, TRBD1 (6 bases). The V end was cut by 2 bases, the J end by 5 bases, with 7 bases between. CDR1 and CDR2 from the germline V gene are LGHNT and FRNRAP. This CDR3 spans 12 amino acids. The CDR3 DNA reads TGTGCTAGTGGTTTGAACAGGGACGAGCAGTACTTC. Translated, it gives CASGLNRDEQYF.

The chain recombines TRBV5-1 with TRBJ2-1; either TRBD1 or TRBD2 may supply D (5 bases each). Looked up from germline, CDR1 is SGHRS and CDR2 is YFSETQ. V dropped 4 bases and J dropped 6 bases, with 17 bases sitting between them. The CDR3 runs 15 residues. The CDR3 sequence: CASSLPLGTINEQFF. As DNA, the CDR3 is TGCGCCAGCAGCCTACCCCTGGGGACCATCAATGAGCAGTTCTTC.

In this sample, this clone turned up once. This rearrangement joins TRBV2 to TRBJ2-7; 9 bases align to TRBD1. The germline gives CDR1 SNHLY, CDR2 FYNNEI. The CDR3 runs 15 residues. V dropped 1 base and J dropped 3; count of bases not matched to a gene: 4. The CDR3 DNA reads as TGTGCCAGCAGTGAAGAGGGACAGGGACTCTACGAGCAGTACTTC. Amino acid sequence: CASSEEGQGLYEQYF.

V is TRBV5-1 and J is TRBJ2-5; 16 positions match TRBD2. Unmatched junction bases numbered 8, after V lost 5 bases and J lost 1 base. This CDR3 region has 18 residues. The V gene's germline CDR1 is SGHRS and CDR2 YFSETQ. This chain's CDR3 is CASSPGTSGRVSQETQYF. The CDR3 bases are TGCGCCAGCAGTCCCGGGACTAGCGGGAGGGTCTCCCAAGAGACCCAGTACTTC.

This chain links TRBV2 with TRBJ2-3; 8 bases align to TRBD1. This CDR3 spans 15 amino acids. CDR1 is SNHLY and CDR2 is FYNNEI in the germline V gene. With V trimmed by 5 bases and J by 3 bases, 7 bases remained unmatched. CDR3 in amino acids: CASSIGQGGTDTQYF. CDR3 sequence (DNA): TGTGCCAGCAGTATAGGACAGGGAGGAACAGATACGCAGTATTTT.

The V and J genes are TRBV6-6 and TRBJ2-7; D is uncertain. Trimming cost V 5 bases and J 2 bases, with 7 bases left between them. Germline assignment: CDR1 MNHNY and CDR2 SVGAGI (reference sequence). CDR3 length: 12 amino acids. The CDR3 region has the DNA TGTGCCAGCAGTCCGAAGACCTACGAGCAGTACTTC. Its translation: CASSPKTYEQYF.